Reported below is one TCR beta chain. The sample comes from a study of PD-L1 blockade in urothelial cancer. Study-level information: In about 2014, patients got going on atezolizumab, taking 1,200 mg intravenously every 3 weeks. Samples came from 3 weeks, at the second dose, and 6 weeks into treatment.

The V and J ends lost 8 bases and 2 bases, in that order; junction bases with no gene match: 7. CDR3 length: 14 residues. Using immunoSEQ multiplex PCR, the repertoire was profiled, and TCRdb retains in-frame clones only, with some absent. The sample includes over 40,000 clones, approximately 82% of them seen just once. The V and J genes are TRBV23-1 and TRBJ1-1; 8 bases align to TRBD1. TRBV23-1 is an open reading frame, and its role is uncertain. This specimen was PBMCs, taken around atezolizumab (anti-PD-L1) treatment. This sequence was found in a man between 65 and 79 years old with urothelial cancer. The CDR3 reads CASDTGTGNTEAFF. The CDR3 DNA reads as TGCGCCAGCGATACCGGGACAGGTAACACTGAAGCTTTCTTT.